These 27 T cell receptor beta chains share one sample of origin, sequenced in a study of T cell repertoires in cytomegalovirus infection. TCRdb analysed the reads with MiXCR anew, one entry per CDR3 protein. The repertoire holds roughly 500,000 distinct CDR3 sequences, with about 10% as singletons. Sequencing used PBMCs. The receptor source for this set is a human donor in good health (CMV status not recorded). Some clones in this sample may be carry-over from other donors' samples.

This clonotype was picked up one time. Given a much more abundant clone one base away, this may be a read error. The rearrangement uses TRBV7-9 and TRBJ2-7; D possibly corresponds to TRBD1 (6 bases). The V and J ends lost 2 bases and 0 bases respectively, with 8 bases between them. The CDR3 runs to 14 residues. The germline V gene has CDR1 SEHNR and CDR2 FQNEAQ (reference sequence). The CDR3 spells CASSLMGASYEQYF. DNA of the CDR3: TGTGCCAGCAGCTTAATGGGGGCCTCCTACGAGCAGTACTTC.

This clonotype appeared a few times. The CDR3 DNA is TGTGCCAGCAGCCTCGACGAAGGGGCTGGTGGCTACACCTTC. It is translated as CASSLDEGAGGYTF. The rearrangement links TRBV12-3 or TRBV12-4 to TRBJ1-2, with a possible D match to TRBD1 (5 bases). V was clipped by 6 bases and J by 7 bases, with 18 bases between them. The CDR3 runs 14 residues.

This clonotype was found many times. The gene calls are TRBV28 and TRBJ2-3; D gene ambiguous. Trimming pared 7 bases from V and 2 bases from J, leaving 7 bases between. Germline CDR1 is MDHEN and CDR2 is SYDVKM. This CDR3 is built from 12 residues. CDR3 region: CASIGYTDTQYF. The CDR3 region has the DNA TGTGCCAGCATAGGATACACAGATACGCAGTATTTT.

J is TRBJ2-1 and V is TRBV27; D might be TRBD1 (5 bases). The CDR3 runs to 14 residues. V was trimmed by 3 bases and J by 4 bases, leaving 10 bases between them. CDR1 and CDR2 from the germline V gene are MNHEY and SMNVEV (reference sequence). CDR3 sequence: CASSFRQGYNEQFF. The CDR3, as DNA: TGTGCCAGCAGTTTTCGCCAGGGTTACAATGAGCAGTTCTTC.

The chain links TRBV2 to TRBJ2-4, with 9 positions matching TRBD2. This CDR3 spans 16 amino acids. The V segment lost 4 bases and the J segment 8 bases; nucleotides outside the gene matches: 12. Germline V gene sequence: CDR1 SNHLY, CDR2 FYNNEI. The CDR3 bases are TGTGCCAGCAGTGTTAGCCCTGCGGGAGGGCCTGACATTCAGTACTTC. Amino acid sequence: CASSVSPAGGPDIQYF. Filled out from reference TRBV2 and TRBJ2-4, the complete variable domain reads EPEVTQTPSHQVTQMGQEVILRCVPISNHLYFYWYRQILGQKVEFLVSFYNNEISEKSEIFDDQFSVERPDGSNFTLKIRSTKLEDSAMYFCASSVSPAGGPDIQYFGAGTRLSVL.

This clonotype was counted many times. The chain recombines TRBV7-2 with TRBJ2-1, with D perhaps TRBD1 or TRBD2 (5 bases each). CDR3 length: 16 residues. Germline values: CDR1 SGHTA, CDR2 FQGNSA. V lost 1 base to trimming and J lost 5 bases, with 15 bases between them. DNA for the CDR3: TGTGCCAGCAGCTTAGACCGGGGCCTATCAAACAATGAGCAGTTCTTC. Amino acids: CASSLDRGLSNNEQFF.

This clonotype was seen many times. The V gene is TRBV6-5, the J gene TRBJ2-2, with D uncertain. Germline V gives CDR1 MNHEY, CDR2 SVGAGI. V lost 6 bases and J 7 bases, leaving 9 bases between the germline ends. The CDR3 loop spans 12 amino acids. CDR3 protein: CASRSRSGELFF. DNA of the CDR3: TGTGCCAGCAGATCCAGGAGCGGGGAGCTGTTTTTT.

This clonotype was counted a few times. V gene TRBV18 combines with J gene TRBJ1-1; 7 nucleotides match TRBD1. CDR1 is KGHSH, CDR2 LQKENI, per germline. CDR3 size: 16 residues. V lost 4 bases and J lost 3; bases outside the gene matches: 11. CDR3 residues: CASSRGLSTGYTEAFF. The CDR3 bases are TGTGCCAGCTCACGAGGTCTCTCGACAGGGTACACTGAAGCTTTCTTT.

The genes are TRBV29-1 and TRBJ1-1; D is ambiguous. CDR3 length: 9 residues. Germline values: CDR1 SQVTM, CDR2 ANQGSEA. V shed 5 bases and J shed 6 bases, with 4 bases lying between them. CDR3 in DNA: TGCAGCGTTTCCCCTGAAGCTTTCTTT. The encoded protein is CSVSPEAFF.

The V gene is TRBV28, the J gene TRBJ1-3; perhaps TRBD1 as D (5 bases). V was cut by 4 bases and J by 2 bases, with 12 bases left in between. In germline, CDR1 is MDHEN, CDR2 SYDVKM. The CDR3 contains 15 residues. This CDR3 is CASSSPGGAGNTIYF. The CDR3, as DNA: TGTGCCAGCAGTTCGCCCGGGGGTGCTGGAAACACCATATATTTT. Full variable domain (missing parts from reference TRBV28 and TRBJ1-3): DVKVTQSSRYLVKRTGEKVFLECVQDMDHENMFWYRQDPGLGLRLIYFSYDVKMKEKGDIPEGYSVSREKKERFSLILESASTNQTSMYLCASSSPGGAGNTIYFGEGSWLTVV.

This clonotype appeared many times. J is TRBJ2-2 and V is TRBV11-3; D remains unclear. Germline CDR1 reads SGHNT; CDR2 reads YENEEA. The CDR3 runs 15 residues. The V and J ends lost 5 bases and 7 bases respectively, with 17 bases between them. Here the CDR3 reads CASSDPGRSYGELFF. The CDR3 region has the DNA TGTGCCAGCAGCGATCCCGGTCGAAGTTACGGGGAGCTGTTTTTT. Drawing the rest from reference TRBV11-3 and TRBJ2-2, the complete variable domain is EAGVVQSPRYKIIEKKQPVAFWCNPISGHNTLYWYLQNLGQGPELLIRYENEEAVDDSQLPKDRFSAERLKGVDSTLKIQPAELGDSAVYLCASSDPGRSYGELFFGEGSRLTVL.

In its sample, this clonotype was seen many times. V and J are TRBV6-5 and TRBJ2-3; perhaps D is TRBD1 or TRBD2 (5 bases each). Trimming removed 11 bases at V and 0 bases at J, with 18 bases between. The CDR3 length is 15 residues. Germline lookup yields CDR1 MNHEY and CDR2 SVGAGI. The CDR3 spells CASRGWSLSTDTQYF. In nucleotides, the CDR3 is TGTGCCTCGAGGGGTTGGAGTCTTAGCACAGATACGCAGTATTTT.

As to this clonotype: One base away lies a much larger clone, so this may be a sequencing read error. The chain uses TRBV11-3 and TRBJ2-7; D gene unclear. The germline CDR1 and CDR2 sequences are SGHNT and YENEEA. The CDR3 contains 13 residues. CDR3 sequence (DNA): TGTGCCAGCTGCTTAAACCCCGGCTACGAGCAGTACTTC. It codes for CASCLNPGYEQYF.

This clonotype was observed a handful of times. The chain uses TRBV6-6 and TRBJ2-2; D not certain. Germline V lookup: CDR1 MNHNY, CDR2 SVGAGI (reference sequence). The V end lost 6 bases, the J end lost 0 bases, and 14 bases lay between the germline ends. The CDR3 consists of 16 residues. CDR3 protein: CASRERVSSNTGELFF. Here the CDR3 DNA reads TGTGCCAGCAGAGAAAGGGTATCCTCGAACACCGGGGAGCTGTTTTTT.

This chain connects TRBV7-3 to TRBJ1-1, with 9 bases fitting TRBD1. Germline V lookup: CDR1 SGHTA, CDR2 FQGTGA. V lost 4 bases, J lost 4 bases, and 7 bases stayed unmatched. This CDR3 region has 15 residues. In nucleotides, the CDR3 is TGTGCCAGCAGCTCACAGGGGGCCGGGAGCACTGAAGCTTTCTTT. Its translation: CASSSQGAGSTEAFF.

This clonotype was observed a handful of times. This chain links TRBV3-1 with TRBJ2-3; 9 nucleotides align to TRBD2. Germline CDR1 is LGHDT and CDR2 is YNNKEL (reference sequence). Unmatched junction bases numbered 3, after V lost 1 base and J lost 4 bases. The CDR3 runs to 15 residues. CDR3 nucleotide sequence: TGTGCCAGCAGCCAAGGAGCGGGAGGTTCAGATACGCAGTATTTT. Residues: CASSQGAGGSDTQYF.

Turning to this clonotype: A read error may explain this, as a much larger clone is one base away. The chain joins TRBV4-1 to TRBJ2-2; no clear D gene. CDR1 and CDR2 (germline): MGHRA, YSYEKL. CDR3 length equals 17 residues. V lost 4 bases and J 8 bases, leaving 23 bases between the germline ends. In nucleotides, the CDR3 is TGCGCCAGCAGCCCTCACGTTAGACCATTGAAGAAAGGGGAGCTGTTTTTT. Its protein is CASSPHVRPLKKGELFF.

Many counts were recorded for this clonotype. The chain employs TRBV2 and TRBJ1-2; D unresolved. Germline V gene lookup returns CDR1 SNHLY and CDR2 FYNNEI. Deletions cut 4 bases from V and 4 bases from J, with 7 bases between. The CDR3 length is 12 residues. CDR3 nucleotide sequence: TGTGCCAGCAGTGGTGATGGCTATGGCTACACCTTC. It specifies CASSGDGYGYTF. The complete variable domain, with remaining parts taken from reference TRBV2 and TRBJ1-2, reads EPEVTQTPSHQVTQMGQEVILRCVPISNHLYFYWYRQILGQKVEFLVSFYNNEISEKSEIFDDQFSVERPDGSNFTLKIRSTKLEDSAMYFCASSGDGYGYTFGSGTRLTVV.

This clonotype was found a few times. This chain uses TRBV12-3 or TRBV12-4 with TRBJ1-6, with TRBD1 matching 7 bases. Losses at the gene ends were 4 bases for V and 2 bases for J; bases not matched to a gene: 5. The CDR3 spans 16 residues. This chain's CDR3 is CASSYTQGPYNSPLHF. CDR3 bases: TGTGCCAGCAGTTACACACAGGGGCCCTATAATTCACCCCTCCACTTT.

This clonotype appeared many times. The chain couples TRBV24-1 to TRBJ2-3, with TRBD2 identical over 7 bases. The CDR3 extends over 14 amino acids. From germline, CDR1 is KGHDR and CDR2 SFDVKD. Trimming removed 9 bases from V and 2 bases from J; junction bases left unmatched: 7. In DNA form, the CDR3 reads TGTGCCACCGGCGGGACTACTGCCACAGATACGCAGTATTTT. This gives the protein CATGGTTATDTQYF.

The rearrangement uses TRBV12-3 or TRBV12-4 and TRBJ2-6, with D unresolved. V dropped 5 bases and J dropped 2 bases, with 16 bases sitting between them. The CDR3 sequence is 17 residues long. The DNA of the CDR3 is TGTGCCAGCAGTCTCGGAATTTCGGGCACTGGGGCCAACGTCCTGACTTTC. Its protein product is CASSLGISGTGANVLTF.

This clonotype showed up just a few times. The rearrangement uses TRBV20-1 and TRBJ1-1; tentatively, D is TRBD1 (5 bases). The germline V and J ends were trimmed by 4 bases and 4 bases, with 7 bases remaining between them. Germline loops: CDR1 DFQATT, CDR2 SNEGSKA (reference sequence). CDR3 size: 11 residues. CDR3 protein: CSAKQGTEAFF. CDR3 sequence (DNA): TGCAGTGCTAAGCAGGGCACTGAAGCTTTCTTT.

This clonotype was observed at least ten times. The chain carries TRBV6-5 and TRBJ2-1; D is perhaps TRBD2 (7 bases). The CDR3 runs to 15 residues. V was pared by 2 bases and J by 7 bases, with 15 bases between. Germline-derived CDR1 and CDR2 are MNHEY and SVGAGI. CDR3 loop: CASSYGGGGRNEQFF. The DNA of the CDR3 is TGTGCCAGCAGTTACGGGGGCGGGGGTAGGAATGAGCAGTTCTTC.

The table lists this clonotype with a few counts. V is TRBV3-1 and J is TRBJ1-3, with no clear D. This CDR3 contains 14 residues. Germline V gene lookup returns CDR1 LGHDT and CDR2 YNNKEL (reference sequence). V gave up 6 bases and J gave up 0 bases, with 9 bases separating them. CDR3 loop: CASSPKSSGNTIYF. The CDR3 bases are TGTGCCAGCAGTCCTAAGAGCTCTGGAAACACCATATATTTT.

The chain employs TRBV19 and TRBJ1-5, with D perhaps matching TRBD1 (5 bases). This CDR3 contains 15 residues. The V gene's germline CDR1 is LNHDA and CDR2 SQIVND (reference sequence). Between the trimmed V and J ends, which lost 6 bases and 4 bases, there was a span of 16 bases. In DNA, the CDR3 is TGTGCCAGTAGCCCTAGACCGGGGGAGAATCAGCCCCAGCATTTT. It specifies CASSPRPGENQPQHF.

This clonotype was seen only a few times. The chain employs TRBV12-3 or TRBV12-4 and TRBJ1-1, with TRBD1 matching 12 bases. This CDR3 is 13 amino acids long. Trimming at V came to 6 bases and at J to 11 bases, leaving 7 bases not matched to a gene. The CDR3, as DNA: TGTGCCAGCAGCTCCGGGACAGGGGGCTACGCTTTCTTT. This translates into CASSSGTGGYAFF.

This clonotype showed up many times. The junction differs from germline at one of its ends, possibly a read error. The chain combines TRBV5-1 with TRBJ2-7, with TRBD1 matching over 8 bases. Germline loops: CDR1 SGHRS, CDR2 YFSETQ. The CDR3 covers 14 residues. The CDR3 DNA follows: TGTGCCAGCAGCTTAGGGACAGGAGCCTACGAGCAGTACTTC. Translation: CASSLGTGAYEQYF. Based on the CDR3 plus reference TRBV5-1 and TRBJ2-7, the full variable domain is KAGVTQTPRYLIKTRGQQVTLSCSPISGHRSVSWYQQTPGQGLQFLFEYFSETQRNKGNFPGRFSGRQFSNSRSEMNVSTLELGDSALYLCASSLGTGAYEQYFGPGTRLTVT.